This TCR beta chain was retrieved from a study of molecular identifiers for immune sequencing clone quantification. The overall study: Naive CD8 RNA (around 20,000 or 99,000 cells) was divided into five aliquots, with four sequenced.

TCRdb called the PCR reads again in MiXCR, with one record for every CDR3 protein. The data show about 640,000 distinct CDR3 sequences, nearly 20% seen once. Sorting recovered naive CD8 T cells on a CD8+CD4-CCR7+CD45RA+ profile. Sequencing used naive CD8+ T cells from blood, with Jurkat cell RNA spiked in. Sample subset: FACS-sorted CD8+CD4-CCR7+CD45RA+ naive T cells. The receptor was derived from a human donor in good health. Some libraries in this study had Jurkat cell RNA spiked in.

In DNA, the CDR3 is TGTGCCAGCAGACTCATATGGGACAAAAACCAAGAGACCCAGTACTTC. Its translation is CASRLIWDKNQETQYF. The chain carries TRBV27 and TRBJ2-5; possible D gene TRBD1, 6 bases. The germline V gene encodes CDR1 MNHEY and CDR2 SMNVEV (reference sequence). The germline V and J ends were trimmed by 6 bases and 0 bases, with 17 bases remaining between them. The CDR3 length is 16 residues.